This T cell receptor beta chain came from a study of spatial heterogeneity in lung cancer. Overall study findings and caveats: Resection blood, more than follow-up blood, showed ubiquitous expanded tumor TCRs.

Germline CDR1 reads SGHRS; CDR2 reads YFSETQ. There are 15 residues in the CDR3. The J segment lost 5 bases and the V segment lost 4 bases, leaving 5 bases of the junction unmatched. This clonotype has ten or more counts. Its specificity is unknown. Each CDR3 protein is one row after TCRdb ran MiXCR on the 5' RACE reads. This sample carries around 60,000 distinct CDR3 sequences, about 8% of them seen once, and the ten largest clones take about 14%. Time point noted: sample taken at primary tumor resection. Whole RNA obtained from tumor, nontumor lung or frozen PBMC underwent sequencing without sorting.

The sample in question was PBMCs, obtained at surgery. The sequence came from a female donor with early-stage non-small cell lung cancer. The chain has TRBV5-1 and TRBJ2-3, with 12 bases matching TRBD1. The CDR3 region is CASSLGQGALDTQYF. The CDR3 DNA reads as TGCGCCAGCAGCCTGGGACAGGGGGCACTAGATACGCAGTATTTT.